A single sample is the source of the 15 T cell receptor beta chains below, sequenced in a study of T cells in localized non-small cell lung cancer. This table comes from immunoSEQ multiplex PCR, and its TCRdb copy is limited to in-frame clones, with some not included. The table shows 2,500 to 3,500 clones, with roughly 25% occurring only once. Sample: lung tumor tissue, taken before any cancer treatment. The receptors come from a man aged 40 to 75 with stage III lung adenocarcinoma.

The chain couples TRBV6-7 to TRBJ2-2, with a tentative D call TRBD1 (6 bases). TRBV6-7 is an open reading frame whose function is uncertain. The V gene lost 10 bases and the J gene lost 2 bases, with 11 bases spanning the gap. This CDR3 comprises 13 residues. DNA of the CDR3: TGTGCCATCAGAGGGGGTAACACCGGGGAGCTGTTTTTT. It is translated as CAIRGGNTGELFF.

CDR3 protein: CASSPRTGGIVTEAFF. CDR3 DNA sequence: TGTGCCAGTAGTCCCCGGACAGGGGGGATTGTCACTGAAGCTTTCTTT. The rearrangement uses TRBV19 and TRBJ1-1; 10 bases map to TRBD1. In germline, CDR1 is LNHDA, CDR2 SQIVND (reference sequence). V lost 5 bases to trimming and J lost 4 bases; unmatched junction nucleotides: 10. This CDR3 has 16 amino acids.

By share, this clone counts as medium-sized. J is TRBJ1-3 and V is TRBV11-3, with D maybe TRBD1 (5 bases). The CDR3 is made up of 16 amino acids. The germline gives CDR1 SGHNT, CDR2 YENEEA. Between the trimmed V and J ends, which lost 2 bases and 8 bases, there was a span of 19 bases. CDR3 sequence reads: CASSLTSQGGAYTIYF. CDR3 nucleotide sequence: TGTGCCAGCAGCTTAACTTCCCAGGGAGGGGCCTACACCATATATTTT.

The rearrangement joins TRBV11-3 to TRBJ1-5; 9 bases fit TRBD1. The V segment lost 7 bases and the J segment 3 bases; nucleotides outside the gene matches: 7. The germline V gene has CDR1 SGHNT and CDR2 YENEEA. The CDR3 extends over 15 amino acids. CDR3 sequence reads: CASTTGTGYNQPQHF. The CDR3 bases are TGTGCCAGCACCACCGGGACAGGGTACAATCAGCCCCAGCATTTT.

This clone was found a few times. V gene TRBV11-3 combines with J gene TRBJ2-7; 7 bases align to TRBD1. Trimming cost V 4 bases and J 3 bases; bases outside gene matches: 6. CDR1 SGHNT and CDR2 YENEEA come from the germline V gene. This CDR3 region has 14 residues. This CDR3 reads CASSWGDRVYEQYF. CDR3 nucleotide sequence: TGTGCCAGCAGCTGGGGAGACAGGGTCTACGAGCAGTACTTC.

This clone was seen at least ten times. The rearrangement uses TRBV23-1 and TRBJ2-2; D is unresolved. TRBV23-1 is an ORF; its function is uncertain. Trimming removed 6 bases at V and 3 bases at J, with 8 bases between. This CDR3 is 13 amino acids long. CDR3 DNA sequence: TGCGCCAGCAGCTTAAGGGACACCGGGGAGCTGTTTTTT. The encoded protein is CASSLRDTGELFF.

This rearrangement joins TRBV9 to TRBJ2-3; a weak D match, TRBD2 (6 bases). The CDR3 is 12 amino acids. Germline CDR1 reads SGDLS; CDR2 reads YYNGEE. The V end lost 5 bases, the J end lost 9 bases, and 13 bases lay between the germline ends. The CDR3 DNA reads TGTGCCAGCAGTGACTCTGGGAGGACGCAGTATTTT. This translates into CASSDSGRTQYF.

V is TRBV29-1 and J is TRBJ1-1; 10 bases agree with TRBD1. Trimming cost V 6 bases and J 0 bases; bases outside gene matches: 4. CDR3 size: 14 residues. Per germline, CDR1 SQVTM and CDR2 ANQGSEA. The CDR3 protein is CSVKDRGMNTEAFF. CDR3 DNA sequence: TGCAGCGTAAAGGACAGGGGGATGAACACTGAAGCTTTCTTT.

The chain links TRBV9 to TRBJ2-2, with D uncertain. Germline lookup yields CDR1 SGDLS and CDR2 YYNGEE. Deletions cut 2 bases from V and 2 bases from J, with 10 bases between. CDR3 length: 15 amino acids. The chain's CDR3 is CASSVWRTNTGELFF. The DNA of the CDR3 is TGTGCCAGCAGCGTCTGGCGGACCAACACCGGGGAGCTGTTTTTT.

V usage is TRBV14 and J usage is TRBJ2-5; D gene uncertain. The V end was cut by 6 bases, the J end by 5 bases, with 10 bases between. This CDR3 has 12 residues. CDR1 is SGHDN, CDR2 FVKESK, per germline. The CDR3 reads CASSIQMETQYF. CDR3 nucleotides: TGTGCCAGCAGTATCCAGATGGAGACCCAGTACTTC. The variable domain in full, completed from reference TRBV14 and TRBJ2-5, reads EAGVTQFPSHSVIEKGQTVTLRCDPISGHDNLYWYRRVMGKEIKFLLHFVKESKQDESGMPNNRFLAERTGGTYSTLKVQPAELEDSGVYFCASSIQMETQYFGPGTRLLVL.

This clone was seen more than once but under ten times. This chain connects TRBV6-8 to TRBJ1-1; a possible D gene is TRBD1 (5 bases). Germline CDR1 MNHGY, CDR2 SAAAGT. The CDR3 spans 16 residues. The germline V and J ends were trimmed by 2 bases and 0 bases, with 13 bases remaining between them. As DNA, the CDR3 is TGTGCCAGCAGTTACCTCGCTACGGGGCTGAACACTGAAGCTTTCTTT. Amino acid sequence: CASSYLATGLNTEAFF.

This clone occurred a few times. V is TRBV30 and J is TRBJ2-7, with D perhaps matching TRBD1 (6 bases). This CDR3 is 14 amino acids long. Germline V gene data show CDR1 as GTSNPN and CDR2 as SVGIG (reference sequence). With 2 bases removed from V and 4 bases from J, the gap between germline ends came to 15 bases. The CDR3 loop is CAWSQQGFRYEQYF. The DNA for the CDR3 is TGTGCCTGGAGTCAACAGGGATTCAGATACGAGCAGTACTTC.

CDR3 in DNA: TGTGCCAGCAGCTTAATCGGTGATTCACCCCTCCACTTT. Its translation: CASSLIGDSPLHF. The J gene is TRBJ1-6, the V gene TRBV7-2, with no clear D. The CDR3 is made up of 13 amino acids. CDR1 is SGHTA, CDR2 FQGNSA, per germline. V gave up 2 bases and J gave up 8 bases, with 7 bases separating them.

The chain is built from TRBV15 and TRBJ1-6; D might be TRBD1 (6 bases). CDR3 length equals 14 residues. Germline CDR1 is LNHNV and CDR2 is YYDKDF (reference sequence). V lost 8 bases, J lost 5 bases, and 13 bases lay in between. CDR3: CATRRDTNNSPLHF. For the CDR3, the DNA is TGTGCCACCCGCCGGGACACTAATAATTCACCCCTCCACTTT.

The chain combines TRBV9 with TRBJ1-5; 7 bases agree with TRBD1. Germline V gives CDR1 SGDLS, CDR2 YYNGEE. The V and J ends lost 6 bases and 3 bases, in that order; junction bases with no gene match: 6. The CDR3 contains 14 residues. CDR3 region: CASTSDRVNQPQHF. CDR3 sequence (DNA): TGTGCCAGCACGAGTGACAGGGTCAATCAGCCCCAGCATTTT.